Described below is a single T cell receptor beta chain sequence and its context. Profiling relied on immunoSEQ multiplex PCR, and the TCRdb table lists in-frame clones only, not all of them. The sample shows 35,000 to 40,000 clones, 75% to 90% of them seen only once. There are 15 residues in the CDR3. Germline CDR1 and CDR2: SGDLS and YYNGEE. Trimming shortened V by 0 bases and J by 0 bases, and 7 bases separated the two germline ends. This entry is derived from a study of T cells in localized non-small cell lung cancer. The receptor's source is a woman between 40 and 69 years old with stage I lung adenocarcinoma. Material: peripheral blood, obtained before any cancer treatment. V gene TRBV9 combines with J gene TRBJ2-1; TRBD1 might be the D (5 bases). The CDR3 nucleotides are TGTGCCAGCAGCGTAGGACAGAGCTCCTACAATGAGCAGTTCTTC. This encodes CASSVGQSSYNEQFF.